The present TCR beta chain was sequenced within a study of early T cells in non-severe SARS-CoV-2 infection. Individual cDNA molecules carried attached unique molecular identifiers. In TCRdb, the 5' RACE reads were re-called with MiXCR into one record per CDR3 protein. Of about 61,000 distinct CDR3 sequences in the sample, 9.5% to 14% were seen once. The CDR3 loop spans 19 amino acids. Trimming pared 0 bases from V and 0 bases from J, leaving 19 bases between. Germline V CDR1 and CDR2: SGHDN, FVKESK. The V gene is TRBV14, the J gene TRBJ2-3; D perhaps matches TRBD2 (5 bases). Sequenced sample: whole blood. The source of this sequence is an adult who was a healthcare worker with PCR-confirmed SARS-CoV-2 infection or an uninfected control (not recorded which). The CDR3 here is CASSQELGLLRTSTDTQYF. DNA for the CDR3: TGTGCCAGCAGCCAAGAACTAGGCCTCTTACGAACTAGCACAGATACGCAGTATTTT.